Included here is one T cell receptor (beta chain) sequence, with context. Assay: immunoSEQ multiplex PCR; the TCRdb copy retains only in-frame clones and omits some. Altogether about 150,000 clones are present, 80% to 90% being singletons, with the ten largest covering 7.5% to 9.5%. This CDR3 comprises 13 residues. V lost 6 bases, J lost 5 bases, and 14 bases lay in between. CDR1 is SGHDT, CDR2 YYEEEE, per germline. This entry is derived from a study of blood T cell repertoires in COVID-19. Study summary: Whether acute or convalescent, the COVID-19 samples came from the United States, Italy and Spain. Sources were T cells, B-cell-depleted T cells, or PBMCs; the material itself was cDNA or gDNA.

Sequencing was done on a sample of peripheral blood. The source is a human donor with acute or convalescent COVID-19. The donor label of this sample is uncertain. The chain couples TRBV5-6 to TRBJ1-2; possibly TRBD1 for D (5 bases). The DNA of the CDR3 is TGTGCCAGCAACGTCAGGGAAGGTTATGGCTACACCTTC. This codes for CASNVREGYGYTF.